This T cell receptor beta chain was recovered during a study of T cells in Graves' hyperthyroidism and ophthalmopathy. The diagnostic basis comprised clinical symptoms, serum thyroxine and TRAb, thyroid ultrasound and orbital computed tomography. V gave up 10 bases and J gave up 0 bases; unmatched junction bases: 5. CDR3 length equals 14 residues. The germline V gene encodes CDR1 MNHNS and CDR2 SASEGT. Points from the study as a whole: Ophthalmopathy could be told apart from stable hyperthyroidism with a 13 V-J model.

The TCR beta CDR3 regions underwent amplification using RNA transcripts as the source. TCR CDR3 regions were first amplified by RT-PCR with HTBI primers. TCRdb re-called the multiplex PCR reads with MiXCR, one entry per CDR3 protein. The repertoire holds 500,000 to 750,000 distinct CDR3 sequences, approximately 15% seen once, with under 8% in the top ten. Turning to this clonotype: What it binds is not known.

The chain joins TRBV6-1 to TRBJ2-2; 7 bases match TRBD1. The TCR was taken from a woman younger than 45 with Graves' hyperthyroidism. Sequenced input: blood. In DNA form, the CDR3 reads TGTGCCACCTCCGGGACAGCGAACACCGGGGAGCTGTTTTTT. It is translated as CATSGTANTGELFF.